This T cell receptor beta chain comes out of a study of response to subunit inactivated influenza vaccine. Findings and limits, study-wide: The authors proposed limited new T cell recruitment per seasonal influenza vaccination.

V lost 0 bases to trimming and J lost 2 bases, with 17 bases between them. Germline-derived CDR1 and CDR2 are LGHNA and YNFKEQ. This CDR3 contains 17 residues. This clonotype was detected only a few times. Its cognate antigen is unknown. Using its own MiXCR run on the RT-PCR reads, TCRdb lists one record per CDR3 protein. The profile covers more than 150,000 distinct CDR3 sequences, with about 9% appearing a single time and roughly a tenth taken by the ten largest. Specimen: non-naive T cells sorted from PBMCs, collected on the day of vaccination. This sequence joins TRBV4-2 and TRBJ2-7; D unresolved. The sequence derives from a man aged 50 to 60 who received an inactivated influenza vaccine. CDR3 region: CASSQETLGQSTYEQYF. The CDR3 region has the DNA TGTGCCAGCAGCCAAGAAACCCTAGGTCAGTCCACCTACGAGCAGTACTTC.